This T cell receptor beta chain was profiled in a study of blood T cell repertoires in COVID-19. Study overall: The United States, Italy and Spain supplied acute and convalescent COVID-19 samples.

Measured with immunoSEQ multiplex PCR; TCRdb has only the in-frame clones, and not every one. The sample has fewer than 250,000 clones, approximately 86% seen once. Sequenced input: peripheral blood. The sequence derives from a man between 40 and 49 years old with acute or convalescent COVID-19.

The CDR3 DNA follows: TGTGCCAGCAGCCCAGGGACAGGGGGCTATCAGCCCCAGCATTTT. Translating gives CASSPGTGGYQPQHF. The chain is built from TRBV9 and TRBJ1-5; TRBD1 matches 12 bases. The CDR3 consists of 15 residues. Per germline, CDR1 SGDLS and CDR2 YYNGEE. Trimming cost V 4 bases and J 5 bases; bases outside gene matches: 4.